What follows is one T cell receptor beta chain and its context. The antigen is not known. The source of the sample is a study of cytomegalovirus exposure and HLA in healthy donors. The CDR3 consists of 14 residues. Germline V gene lookup returns CDR1 MDHEN and CDR2 SYDVKM. Trimming removed 7 bases at V and 0 bases at J, with 9 bases between. Study-level results: The study reported that TCR beta sequences accurately predicted HLA-A and HLA-B alleles in most subjects. Analysis was carried out at a later point, and it linked a missense DCLRE1C variant to TCR beta V- and J-gene trimming. An analysis that came later showed most CMV-associated TCR beta chains appearing HLA-restricted.

The PCR had 60 Vbeta and 13 Jbeta primers. Profiled with immunoSEQ multiplex PCR; TCRdb holds only in-frame clones, not every one. The sample holds around 100,000 clones, about 69% seen once. Sequencing input: PBMCs. The chain recombines TRBV28 with TRBJ2-2; D is possibly TRBD2 (6 bases). The receptor's source is a woman between 18 and 30 years old in good health and CMV-seropositive. The CDR3: CASKEGSNTGELFF. The DNA for the CDR3 is TGTGCCAGCAAGGAGGGCTCGAACACCGGGGAGCTGTTTTTT.